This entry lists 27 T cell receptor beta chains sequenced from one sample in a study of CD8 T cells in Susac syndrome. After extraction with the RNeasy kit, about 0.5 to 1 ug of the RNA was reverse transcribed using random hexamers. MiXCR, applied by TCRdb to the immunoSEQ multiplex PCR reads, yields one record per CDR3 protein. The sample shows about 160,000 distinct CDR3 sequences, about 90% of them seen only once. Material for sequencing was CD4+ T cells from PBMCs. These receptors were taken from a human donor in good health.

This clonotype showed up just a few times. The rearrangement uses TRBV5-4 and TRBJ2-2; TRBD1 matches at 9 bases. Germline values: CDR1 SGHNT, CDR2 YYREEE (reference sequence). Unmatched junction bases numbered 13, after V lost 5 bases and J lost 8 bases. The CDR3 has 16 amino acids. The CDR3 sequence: CASSRPPGQGAGELFF. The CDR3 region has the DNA TGTGCCAGCAGTCGTCCTCCGGGACAGGGCGCTGGGGAGCTGTTTTTT.

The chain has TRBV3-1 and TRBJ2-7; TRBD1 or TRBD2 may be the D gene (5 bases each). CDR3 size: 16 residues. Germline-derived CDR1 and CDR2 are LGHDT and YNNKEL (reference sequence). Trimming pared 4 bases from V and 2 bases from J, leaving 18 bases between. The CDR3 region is CASSLVPGTGTYEQYF. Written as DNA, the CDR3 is TGTGCCAGCAGCCTTGTCCCCGGGACCGGAACCTACGAGCAGTACTTC.

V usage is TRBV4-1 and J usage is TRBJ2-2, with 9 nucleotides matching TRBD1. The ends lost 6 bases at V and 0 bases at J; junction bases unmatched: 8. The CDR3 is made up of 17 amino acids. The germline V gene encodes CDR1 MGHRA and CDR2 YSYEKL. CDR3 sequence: CASSFRTGEANTGELFF. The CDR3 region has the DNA TGCGCCAGCAGTTTTAGGACAGGGGAAGCGAACACCGGGGAGCTGTTTTTT.

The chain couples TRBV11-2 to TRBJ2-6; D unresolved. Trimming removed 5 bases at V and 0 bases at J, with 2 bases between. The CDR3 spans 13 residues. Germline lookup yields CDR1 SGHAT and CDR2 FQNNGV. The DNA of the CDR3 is TGTGCCAGCAGCACCTCTGGGGCCAACGTCCTGACTTTC. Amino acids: CASSTSGANVLTF.

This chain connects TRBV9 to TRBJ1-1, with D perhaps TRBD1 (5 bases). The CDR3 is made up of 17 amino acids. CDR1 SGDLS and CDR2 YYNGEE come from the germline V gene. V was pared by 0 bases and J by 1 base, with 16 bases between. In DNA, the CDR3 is TGTGCCAGCAGCGTAGGAGGTGGACATGCTGGGAACACTGAAGCTTTCTTT. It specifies CASSVGGGHAGNTEAFF.

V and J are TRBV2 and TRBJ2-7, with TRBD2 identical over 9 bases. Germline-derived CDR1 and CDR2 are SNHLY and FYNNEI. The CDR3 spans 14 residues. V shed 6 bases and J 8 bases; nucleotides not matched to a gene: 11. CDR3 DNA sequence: TGTGCCAGCAGCAGAACTAGCGGGCTTTCTCAGCAGTACTTC. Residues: CASSRTSGLSQQYF.

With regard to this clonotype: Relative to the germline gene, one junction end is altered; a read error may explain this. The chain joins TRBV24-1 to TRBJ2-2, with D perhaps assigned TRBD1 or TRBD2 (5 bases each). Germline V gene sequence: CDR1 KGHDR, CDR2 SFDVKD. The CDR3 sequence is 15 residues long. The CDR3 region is CATSDSGTVTGELFF. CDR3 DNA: TGTGCCACCAGCGATTCGGGGACGGTCACCGGGGAGCTGTTTTTT.

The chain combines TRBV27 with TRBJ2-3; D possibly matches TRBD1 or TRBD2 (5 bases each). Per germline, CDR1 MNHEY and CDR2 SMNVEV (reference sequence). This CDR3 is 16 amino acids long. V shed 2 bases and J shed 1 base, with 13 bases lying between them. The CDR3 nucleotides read TGTGCCAGCAGTTTACAGGGACGAAGGGGCACAGATACGCAGTATTTT. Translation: CASSLQGRRGTDTQYF.

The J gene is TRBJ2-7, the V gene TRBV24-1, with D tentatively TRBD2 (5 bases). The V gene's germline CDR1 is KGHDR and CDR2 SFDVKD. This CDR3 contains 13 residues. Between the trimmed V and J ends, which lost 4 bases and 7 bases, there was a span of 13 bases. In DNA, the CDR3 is TGTGCCACCAGTGACGGGGAAGCGGATGAGCAGTACTTC. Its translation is CATSDGEADEQYF.

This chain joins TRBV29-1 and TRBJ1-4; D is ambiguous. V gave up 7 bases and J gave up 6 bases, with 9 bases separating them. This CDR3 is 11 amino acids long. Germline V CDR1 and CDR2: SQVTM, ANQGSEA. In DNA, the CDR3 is TGCAGCGCCTTCCTATATGAAAAACTGTTTTTT. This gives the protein CSAFLYEKLFF.

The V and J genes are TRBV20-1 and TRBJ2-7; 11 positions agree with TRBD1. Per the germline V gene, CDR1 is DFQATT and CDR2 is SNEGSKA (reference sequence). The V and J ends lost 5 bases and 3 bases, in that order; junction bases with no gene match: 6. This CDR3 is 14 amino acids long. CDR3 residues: CSARGTGGFYEQYF. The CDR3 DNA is TGCAGTGCTCGTGGGACAGGGGGTTTCTACGAGCAGTACTTC.

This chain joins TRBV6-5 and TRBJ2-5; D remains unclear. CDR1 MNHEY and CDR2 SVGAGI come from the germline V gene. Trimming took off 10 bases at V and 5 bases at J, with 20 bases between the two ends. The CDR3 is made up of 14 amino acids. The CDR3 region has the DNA TGTGCCACTTCACGTTGGGGTATCATGGAGACCCAGTACTTC. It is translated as CATSRWGIMETQYF.

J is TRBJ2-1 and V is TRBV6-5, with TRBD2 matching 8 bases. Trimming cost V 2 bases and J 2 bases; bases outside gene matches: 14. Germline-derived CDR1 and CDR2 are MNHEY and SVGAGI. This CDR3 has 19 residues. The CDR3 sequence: CASSYTGPIRRGAYNEQFF. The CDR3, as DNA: TGTGCCAGCAGTTACACCGGACCTATACGGCGGGGGGCCTACAATGAGCAGTTCTTC.

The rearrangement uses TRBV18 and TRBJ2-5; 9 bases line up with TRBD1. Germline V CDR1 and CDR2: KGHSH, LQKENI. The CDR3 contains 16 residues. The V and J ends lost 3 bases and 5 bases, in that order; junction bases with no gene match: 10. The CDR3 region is CASSPPGQGVVETQYF. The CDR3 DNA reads TGTGCCAGCTCACCTCCGGGACAGGGTGTGGTGGAGACCCAGTACTTC.

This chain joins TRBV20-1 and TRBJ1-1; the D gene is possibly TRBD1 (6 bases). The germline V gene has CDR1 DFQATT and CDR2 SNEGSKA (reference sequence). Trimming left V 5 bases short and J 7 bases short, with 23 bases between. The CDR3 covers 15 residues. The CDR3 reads CSARGTTGLGGEAFF. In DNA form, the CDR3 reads TGCAGTGCTCGAGGGACCACAGGTCTAGGGGGTGAAGCTTTCTTT.

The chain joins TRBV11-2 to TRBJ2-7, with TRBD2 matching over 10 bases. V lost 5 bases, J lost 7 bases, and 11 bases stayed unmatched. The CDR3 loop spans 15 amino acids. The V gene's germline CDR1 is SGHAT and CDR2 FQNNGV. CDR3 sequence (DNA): TGTGCCAGCAGCCGGGGGGTACTAGCGGGAAGGGAGCAGTACTTC. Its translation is CASSRGVLAGREQYF.

The CDR3 region is CASSPRQGTDTQYF. For the CDR3, the DNA is TGTGCCAGCTCACCACGACAGGGAACAGATACGCAGTATTTT. The chain uses TRBV18 and TRBJ2-3, with TRBD1 matching over 7 bases. The germline gives CDR1 KGHSH, CDR2 LQKENI. The CDR3 totals 14 residues. V gave up 1 base and J gave up 3 bases; unmatched junction bases: 1. The whole variable domain, remainder taken from reference TRBV18 and TRBJ2-3, is NAGVMQNPRHLVRRRGQEARLRCSPMKGHSHVYWYRQLPEEGLKFMVYLQKENIIDESGMPKERFSAEFPKEGPSILRIQQVVRGDSAAYFCASSPRQGTDTQYFGPGTRLTVL.

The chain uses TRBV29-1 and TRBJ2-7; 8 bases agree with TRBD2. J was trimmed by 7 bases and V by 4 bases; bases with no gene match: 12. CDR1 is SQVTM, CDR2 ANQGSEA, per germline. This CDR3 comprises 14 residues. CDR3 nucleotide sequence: TGCAGCGTTGTTGGGGCAGCGGGGGTTCGGGAGCAGTACTTC. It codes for CSVVGAAGVREQYF.

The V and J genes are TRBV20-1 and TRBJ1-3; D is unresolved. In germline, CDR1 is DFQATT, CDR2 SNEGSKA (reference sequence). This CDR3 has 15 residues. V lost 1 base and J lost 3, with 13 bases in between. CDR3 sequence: CSARGPGPRGNTIYF. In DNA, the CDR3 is TGCAGTGCTAGAGGCCCCGGGCCCCGTGGAAACACCATATATTTT.

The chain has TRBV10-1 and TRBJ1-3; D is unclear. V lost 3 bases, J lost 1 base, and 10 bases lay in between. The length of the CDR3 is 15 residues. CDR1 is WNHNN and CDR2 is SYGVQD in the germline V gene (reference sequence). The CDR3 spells CASSEDPWSGNTIYF. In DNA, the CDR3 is TGCGCCAGCAGTGAAGATCCCTGGTCTGGAAACACCATATATTTT.

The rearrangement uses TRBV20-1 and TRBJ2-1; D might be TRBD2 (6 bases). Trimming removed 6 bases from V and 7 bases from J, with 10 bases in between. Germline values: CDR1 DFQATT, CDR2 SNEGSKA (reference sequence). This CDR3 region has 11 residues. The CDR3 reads CSAGGDNEQFF. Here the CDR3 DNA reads TGCAGTGCGGGCGGGGATAATGAGCAGTTCTTC.

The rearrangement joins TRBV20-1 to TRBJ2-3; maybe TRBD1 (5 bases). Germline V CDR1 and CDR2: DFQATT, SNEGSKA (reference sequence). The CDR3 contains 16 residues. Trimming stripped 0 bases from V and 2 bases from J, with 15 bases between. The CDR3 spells CSARDERGWATDTQYF. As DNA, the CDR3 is TGCAGTGCTAGAGATGAAAGGGGCTGGGCCACAGATACGCAGTATTTT.

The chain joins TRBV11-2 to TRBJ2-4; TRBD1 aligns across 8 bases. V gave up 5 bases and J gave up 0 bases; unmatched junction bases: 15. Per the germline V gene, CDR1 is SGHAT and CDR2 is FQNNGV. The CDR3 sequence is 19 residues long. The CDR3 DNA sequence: TGTGCCAGCAGCCAAAGGACAGGGCTTCTATTCCTAGCCAAAAACATTCAGTACTTC. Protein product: CASSQRTGLLFLAKNIQYF.

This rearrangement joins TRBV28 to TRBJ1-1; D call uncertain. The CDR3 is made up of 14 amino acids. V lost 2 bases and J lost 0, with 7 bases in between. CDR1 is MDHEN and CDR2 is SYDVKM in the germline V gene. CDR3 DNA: TGTGCCAGCAGTTTACCCGGAATGAACACTGAAGCTTTCTTT. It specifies CASSLPGMNTEAFF.

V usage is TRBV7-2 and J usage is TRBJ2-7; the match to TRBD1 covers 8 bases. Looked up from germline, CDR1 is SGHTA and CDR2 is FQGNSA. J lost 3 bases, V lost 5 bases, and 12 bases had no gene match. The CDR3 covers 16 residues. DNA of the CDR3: TGTGCCAGCAGCCCATACGGCAGGACAGGGTACTACGAGCAGTACTTC. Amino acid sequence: CASSPYGRTGYYEQYF.

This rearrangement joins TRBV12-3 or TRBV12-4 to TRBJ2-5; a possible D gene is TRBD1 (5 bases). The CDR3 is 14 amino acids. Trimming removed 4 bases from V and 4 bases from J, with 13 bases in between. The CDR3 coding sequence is TGTGCCAGCAGTTCGTCCCGACAGAGAGAGACCCAGTACTTC. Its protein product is CASSSSRQRETQYF.

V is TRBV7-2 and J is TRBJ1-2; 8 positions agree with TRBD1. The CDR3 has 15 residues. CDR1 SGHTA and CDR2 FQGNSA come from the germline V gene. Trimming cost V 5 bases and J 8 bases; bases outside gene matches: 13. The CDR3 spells CASSNDRTGRRGYTF. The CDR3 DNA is TGTGCCAGCAGCAATGACAGGACAGGGCGCCGGGGCTACACCTTC.